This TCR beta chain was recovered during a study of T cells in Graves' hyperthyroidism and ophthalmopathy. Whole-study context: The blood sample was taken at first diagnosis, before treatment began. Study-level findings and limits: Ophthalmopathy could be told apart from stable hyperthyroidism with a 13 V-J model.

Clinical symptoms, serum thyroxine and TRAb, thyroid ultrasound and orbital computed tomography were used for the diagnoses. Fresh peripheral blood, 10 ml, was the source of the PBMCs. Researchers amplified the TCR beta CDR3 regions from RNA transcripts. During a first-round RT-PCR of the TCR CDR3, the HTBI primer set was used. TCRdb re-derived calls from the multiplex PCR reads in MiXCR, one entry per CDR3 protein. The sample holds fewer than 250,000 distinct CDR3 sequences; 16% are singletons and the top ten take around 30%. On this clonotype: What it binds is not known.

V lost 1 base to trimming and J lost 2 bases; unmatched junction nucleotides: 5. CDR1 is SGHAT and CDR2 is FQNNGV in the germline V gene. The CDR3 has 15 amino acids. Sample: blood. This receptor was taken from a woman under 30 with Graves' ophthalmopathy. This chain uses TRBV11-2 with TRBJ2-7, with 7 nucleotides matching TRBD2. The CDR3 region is CASSLVTGGPYEQYF. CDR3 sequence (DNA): TGTGCCAGCAGCTTAGTTACGGGGGGACCCTACGAGCAGTACTTC.